Listed here is a single TCR beta chain. Its antigen is undetermined. This sample was included in a study of cytomegalovirus exposure and HLA in healthy donors. Study-wide results and limits: Later work found most CMV-associated TCR beta chains apparently HLA-restricted.

Use of 60 Vbeta and 13 Jbeta primers characterized the PCR. TCRdb keeps only in-frame clones here, not all; method: immunoSEQ multiplex PCR. This sample's clone table lists around 200,000 clones. The germline gives CDR1 LNHDA, CDR2 SQIVND (reference sequence). This CDR3 is built from 12 residues. With 5 bases removed from V and 4 bases from J, the gap between germline ends came to 8 bases. The source is a woman aged 25 to 39 in good health and CMV-seropositive. The V and J genes are TRBV19 and TRBJ1-1, with D uncertain. The sequencing input was PBMCs. The DNA of the CDR3 is TGTGCCAGTAGTGAACAAATCACTGAAGCTTTCTTT. Its protein product is CASSEQITEAFF.